A selection of T cell receptor beta chains follows, all from one sample in a study of T cells in localized non-small cell lung cancer. Assay used: immunoSEQ multiplex PCR; TCRdb lists only in-frame clones, some missing. The sample lists about 5,400 clones, approximately 81% seen once, with 8% to 9.5% in the top ten. The specimen was PBMCs, collected before any cancer treatment. These receptors were taken from a woman aged 35 to 75 with stage II lung adenocarcinoma. CDR3s include the opening cysteine and the closing phenylalanine or tryptophan. Each record gives: clone size, V gene, D gene, CDR3 length, CDR3 protein. The D gene is left open where the match is weak. Rows may omit the clone size; those that give it use once, few, many or a size class.

few | TRBV10-1 | TRBD1 | 15 | CASSMGQGAKNIQYF
. | TRBV9 | TRBD2 | 16 | CASSPRLAGGQKTQYF
once | TRBV4-3 | TRBD2 | 17 | CASSQSPGLDNTGELFF
few | TRBV4-1 | . | 18 | CASSSLEGASSYNSPLHF
once | TRBV9 | . | 15 | CASSFQGEANTEAFF
. | TRBV5-6 | . | 14 | CASSLRMGTGELFF
. | TRBV28 | . | 14 | CASGETGLNEKLFF
. | TRBV28 | . | 13 | CATKEGASDTQYF
once | TRBV19 | . | 15 | CASSTSGGTTDTQYF
. | TRBV19 | . | 15 | CASSFRGSGANVLTF
once | TRBV7-3 | . | 13 | CASSLGYMDTQYF
. | TRBV6-5 | TRBD1 | 15 | CASSPDRGSSYEQYF
. | TRBV4-1 | . | 13 | CASSQVVREKLFF
. | TRBV5-8 | TRBD2 | 17 | CASSRPGLAGITDTQYF
. | TRBV7-2 | TRBD1 | 15 | CASLLQGAINNEQFF
. | TRBV7-9 | . | 13 | CAGSSTGPNEQYF
. | TRBV19 | TRBD1 | 14 | CASSNTGVEEKLFF
. | TRBV11-3 | TRBD2 | 18 | CASSLGGLASSSTDTQYF
few | TRBV28 | . | 11 | CASSLRYEQFF
. | TRBV7-8 | . | 12 | CASSPGANVLTF
. | TRBV4-1 | TRBD2 | 15 | CASSIRAGGPHEQYF
. | TRBV5-1 | . | 14 | CASSSSESTDTQYF
. | TRBV4-1 | TRBD1 | 14 | CASSRDRTSYEQYF
. | TRBV7-6 | . | 15 | CAIPMGPDGTGELFF
. | TRBV6-5 | . | 13 | CASSSGLRSPLHF
. | TRBV28 | . | 16 | CASSPRGRGSDQPQHF
. | TRBV7-8 | TRBD2 | 15 | CASSQAGGRYNEQFF
. | TRBV19 | . | 17 | CASSTPKMRDRNTEAFF
few | TRBV18 | . | 13 | CASSPGVRETQYF
. | TRBV5-5 | TRBD2 | 14 | CASSTGTSVDIQYF
. | TRBV18 | . | 14 | CASSTAGGQETQYF
few | TRBV6-1 | . | 16 | CASSEAATTSFHEQYF
. | TRBV11-2 | . | 15 | CASSLEAQTTYEQYF
. | TRBV5-1 | . | 14 | CASSLQQMNTEAFF
. | TRBV6-5 | . | 12 | CASTDRQGHTFF
. | TRBV27 | TRBD1 | 16 | CASSVTGVPLTGELFF
. | TRBV10-1 | . | 15 | CASLRIQLNTGELFF
. | TRBV18 | . | 17 | CASSPDSQGSLSYEQYF
. | TRBV2 | TRBD1 | 17 | CASSEFTGGASGNTIYF
. | TRBV6-5 | TRBD1 | 14 | CACAPGQVLVEQFF
. | TRBV10-3 | . | 15 | CAISESMDYRNTIYF
. | TRBV7-3 | . | 11 | CASGAGGGYTF
. | TRBV4-2 | TRBD1 | 12 | CASSFHRGKAFF
. | TRBV4-1 | TRBD1 | 15 | CASSQDGQGNSPLHF
. | TRBV5-4 | . | 15 | CASRLGTGANYGYTF
. | TRBV5-4 | TRBD2 | 15 | CASSLGGGPSYEQYF